The clone carrying this T cell receptor beta chain was detected a few times. Within the library, unique molecular identifiers were attached to each individual cDNA molecule. Using its own MiXCR run on the RACE reads, TCRdb lists one record per CDR3 protein. Of about 82,000 distinct CDR3 sequences in the sample, 7% to 9% were seen once. Specified time point: healthy volunteer bleed at 6 weeks. From whole blood left unfractionated, total RNA was extracted. This CDR3 region has 12 residues. V dropped 6 bases and J dropped 12; count of bases not matched to a gene: 8. The data were obtained in a study of human T cells and chemical hapten exposure.

The clonotype was recovered from a male donor in good health. Some clones in this sample may be carry-over from other donors' samples. The genes are TRBV12-3 or TRBV12-4 and TRBJ2-1; 7 bases are a match to TRBD2. The source material was whole blood. For the CDR3, the DNA is TGTGCCAGCAGACCTAGCGGCGGGGGGCAGTTCTTC. Its protein product is CASRPSGGGQFF.